Below are 18 T cell receptor beta chains sequenced from a single sample in a study of OX40 agonist ivuxolimab in advanced cancers. Clones were read by immunoSEQ multiplex PCR, and TCRdb kept only the in-frame ones, dropping some. In the table there are 57,000 or so clones, roughly 84% of which are singletons. The material was CD4+ or CD8+ T cells sorted from blood, obtained in a trial of the OX40 agonist ivuxolimab. The receptors here all came from an adult with an advanced solid tumor such as melanoma, head and neck, liver or kidney cancer.

This rearrangement joins TRBV18 to TRBJ2-5; D remains unclear. The V end was cut by 4 bases, the J end by 2 bases, with 8 bases between. CDR3 length: 13 residues. Germline CDR1 and CDR2: KGHSH and LQKENI. The CDR3 DNA sequence: TGTGCCAGCTCACGTTCGGGTCAAGAGACCCAGTACTTC. Protein product: CASSRSGQETQYF.

Notes on this clone: A read error may produce the germline difference seen at one junction end. The V and J genes are TRBV5-5 and TRBJ2-7; 7 bases match TRBD1. Germline V CDR1 and CDR2: SGHKS, YYEKEE (reference sequence). The CDR3 spans 14 residues. For the CDR3, the DNA is TGTGCCGGCAGCCGTCAAGGACAGGCTCGCGAGCAGTACTTC. Translated: CAGSRQGQAREQYF.

The count of this clone is one. CDR3 residues: CASSIVWASGGAFQETQYF. The CDR3 DNA sequence: TGTGCCAGTAGTATAGTTTGGGCTAGCGGGGGGGCCTTCCAAGAGACCCAGTACTTC. The rearrangement joins TRBV19 to TRBJ2-5; TRBD2 matches at 12 bases. The germline V gene encodes CDR1 LNHDA and CDR2 SQIVND (reference sequence). The CDR3 has 19 residues. V was pared by 1 base and J by 1 base, with 10 bases of the junction left unmatched.

This clone has only a few counts. J is TRBJ1-5 and V is TRBV6-6; D uncertain. The CDR3 spans 15 residues. Trimming took off 2 bases at V and 1 base at J, with 9 bases between the two ends. Germline values: CDR1 MNHNY, CDR2 SVGAGI (reference sequence). The DNA for the CDR3 is TGTGCCAGCAGTTACGAAGTCCGGAGCAATCAGCCCCAGCATTTT. Protein: CASSYEVRSNQPQHF.

The genes are TRBV6-1 and TRBJ1-1; weak D call: TRBD1 (6 bases). The V gene lost 6 bases and the J gene lost 2 bases, with 10 bases spanning the gap. The CDR3 totals 13 residues. Germline V CDR1 and CDR2: MNHNS, SASEGT. The CDR3 DNA sequence: TGTGCCAGCAGAGGGGGGGCTAACACTGAAGCTTTCTTT. It codes for CASRGGANTEAFF.

This clone appeared once. CDR3 residues: CSGRGETQYF. CDR3 DNA sequence: TGCAGTGGGAGGGGAGAGACCCAGTACTTC. The rearrangement uses TRBV20-1 and TRBJ2-5; D might be TRBD2 (6 bases). The CDR3 contains 10 residues. CDR1 is DFQATT, CDR2 SNEGSKA, per germline (reference sequence). V lost 7 bases and J 4 bases, leaving 7 bases between the germline ends.

This sequence joins TRBV19 and TRBJ2-2; D unresolved. The germline V gene encodes CDR1 LNHDA and CDR2 SQIVND (reference sequence). The CDR3 has 15 amino acids. The germline V and J ends were trimmed by 3 bases and 3 bases, with 11 bases remaining between them. The CDR3 region is CASSIWRLDTGELFF. In DNA form, the CDR3 reads TGTGCCAGTAGTATTTGGCGTCTAGACACCGGGGAGCTGTTTTTT.

The chain links TRBV6-5 to TRBJ2-5; TRBD1 matches 8 bases. V shed 5 bases and J 5 bases; nucleotides not matched to a gene: 10. Per germline, CDR1 MNHEY and CDR2 SVGAGI. The CDR3 length is 15 residues. CDR3 amino acids: CASSKETGGRETQYF. In DNA, the CDR3 is TGTGCCAGCAGTAAAGAAACAGGGGGTCGGGAGACCCAGTACTTC.

The CDR3 coding sequence is TGTGCCAGCAGTTTCTATACCCCCGAGACCCAGTACTTC. The encoded protein is CASSFYTPETQYF. J is TRBJ2-5 and V is TRBV28; D is undetermined. From germline, CDR1 is MDHEN and CDR2 SYDVKM. The CDR3 is made up of 13 amino acids. The V end was cut by 3 bases, the J end by 5 bases, with 10 bases between.

The gene calls are TRBV19 and TRBJ1-5, with 9 bases identical to TRBD1. The CDR3 is 19 residues long. Germline lookup yields CDR1 LNHDA and CDR2 SQIVND (reference sequence). Germline trimming cut 3 bases from V and 0 bases from J; bases unmatched to any gene: 12. The CDR3 DNA reads TGTGCCAGTAGTATTCGGCCGGGACAGGGAAGATATAGCAATCAGCCCCAGCATTTT. This codes for CASSIRPGQGRYSNQPQHF.

This chain joins TRBV7-2 and TRBJ2-6; 8 bases are a match to TRBD1. The CDR3 is 15 amino acids. V trimming: 4 bases; J trimming: 5 bases; junction bases outside the gene matches: 4. Germline V gene sequence: CDR1 SGHTA, CDR2 FQGNSA. The CDR3 DNA reads as TGTGCCAGCAGCTCTGGACAGGGACGGGCCAACGTCCTGACTTTC. Protein sequence: CASSSGQGRANVLTF.

Notes on this clone: A read error is possible here, since a much larger clone lies one base away. The chain is built from TRBV5-4 and TRBJ1-1; the D is unclear. CDR3 size: 17 residues. The V gene lost 4 bases and the J gene lost 3 bases, with 22 bases spanning the gap. Germline lookup yields CDR1 SGHNT and CDR2 YYREEE (reference sequence). The CDR3 reads CASSPERYVEGHTEAFF. The CDR3 DNA is TGTGCCAGCAGCCCCGAAAGATATGTAGAGGGTCACACTGAAGCTTTCTTT.

The chain uses TRBV7-2 and TRBJ1-4; D gene ambiguous. The germline V gene encodes CDR1 SGHTA and CDR2 FQGNSA. The CDR3 is 15 residues long. The V end lost 1 base, the J end lost 10 bases, and 16 bases lay between the germline ends. The chain's CDR3 is CASSLGKVEHGKLFF. The CDR3 DNA reads TGTGCCAGCAGCTTAGGGAAAGTCGAACACGGAAAACTGTTTTTT.

J is TRBJ1-3 and V is TRBV2; TRBD1 might be the D (5 bases). This CDR3 is 15 amino acids long. Germline V CDR1 and CDR2: SNHLY, FYNNEI. V was pared by 8 bases and J by 0 bases, with 14 bases between. The DNA for the CDR3 is TGTGCCAGCTCGCTAGGGGTCCTCTCTGGAAACACCATATATTTT. This codes for CASSLGVLSGNTIYF.

This chain uses TRBV30 with TRBJ1-3; D is perhaps TRBD1 (6 bases). Germline V CDR1 and CDR2: GTSNPN, SVGIG (reference sequence). CDR3 length equals 15 residues. Trimming removed 0 bases at V and 0 bases at J, with 9 bases between. The CDR3 here is CAWSVQQGSGNTIYF. DNA for the CDR3: TGTGCCTGGAGTGTACAACAGGGCTCTGGAAACACCATATATTTT. Using reference TRBV30 and TRBJ1-3 for the parts outside the CDR3, the full variable domain is SQTIHQWPATLVQPVGSPLSLECTVEGTSNPNLYWYRQAAGRGLQLLFYSVGIGQISSEVPQNLSASRPQDRQFILSSKKLLLSDSGFYLCAWSVQQGSGNTIYFGEGSWLTVV.

This clone was seen a single time. This sequence joins TRBV10-3 and TRBJ2-2; maybe TRBD1 (6 bases). CDR1 is ENHRY and CDR2 is SYGVKD in the germline V gene. The CDR3 contains 17 residues. V lost 0 bases, J lost 0 bases, and 11 bases lay in between. CDR3: CAISESEDRPNTGELFF. CDR3 DNA sequence: TGTGCCATCAGTGAGTCGGAGGACAGACCGAACACCGGGGAGCTGTTTTTT.

CDR3 loop: CASSILAGGLGEQYF. The CDR3 DNA reads TGTGCCAGTAGTATTCTGGCAGGGGGCCTGGGGGAGCAGTACTTC. J is TRBJ2-7 and V is TRBV19, with TRBD1 matching over 8 bases. Per germline, CDR1 LNHDA and CDR2 SQIVND (reference sequence). This CDR3 comprises 15 residues. J was trimmed by 7 bases and V by 3 bases; bases with no gene match: 11.

This clone was observed a single time. The chain uses TRBV7-8 and TRBJ2-5, with a tentative D call TRBD2 (6 bases). With 1 base removed from V and 4 bases from J, the gap between germline ends came to 10 bases. The CDR3 consists of 14 residues. Germline CDR1 SGHVS, CDR2 FQNEAQ. This CDR3 reads CASSLGASAETQYF. CDR3 DNA sequence: TGTGCCAGCAGCTTAGGAGCTAGCGCAGAGACCCAGTACTTC.